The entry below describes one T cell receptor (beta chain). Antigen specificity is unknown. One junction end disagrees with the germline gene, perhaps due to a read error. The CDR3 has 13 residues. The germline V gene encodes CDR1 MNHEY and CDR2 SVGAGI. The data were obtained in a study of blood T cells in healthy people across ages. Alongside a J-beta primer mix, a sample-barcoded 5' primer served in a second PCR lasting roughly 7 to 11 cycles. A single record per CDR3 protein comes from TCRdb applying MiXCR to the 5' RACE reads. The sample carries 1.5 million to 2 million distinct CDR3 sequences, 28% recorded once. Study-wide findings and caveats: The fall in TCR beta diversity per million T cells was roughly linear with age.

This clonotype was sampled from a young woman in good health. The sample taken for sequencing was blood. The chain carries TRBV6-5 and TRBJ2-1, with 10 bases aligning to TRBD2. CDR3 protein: CAGRSGGGYEQFF. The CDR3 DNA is TGTGCCGGCAGGAGCGGGGGGGGCTATGAGCAGTTCTTC.